This is a list of T cell receptor beta chains from one sample in a study of T cell responses to AZD1222 COVID-19 vaccine. Data came from immunoSEQ multiplex PCR; TCRdb stores just in-frame clones and leaves some out. The profile shows fewer than 90,000 clones, just over 85% of them singletons. The material sequenced was peripheral blood, taken 28 days after the second AZD1222 dose. The receptor set was obtained from an adult who received the AZD1222 COVID-19 vaccine. Both conserved end residues are part of each CDR3. D genes are given only for firm matches. Not every row has a clone size; where given, it reads once, few, many or a size class.

v_call,j_call,clone_size,d_call,cdr3_aa,cdr3_nt
TRBV19,TRBJ1-2,once,TRBD1,CASTSGTGGYGYTF,TGTGCCAGTACCAGTGGGACAGGGGGGTATGGCTACACCTTC
TRBV4-2,TRBJ1-2,few,.,CASSQVVGASWGGYTF,TGTGCCAGCAGCCAAGTGGTCGGGGCCTCCTGGGGGGGCTACACCTTC
TRBV28,TRBJ2-1,.,TRBD1,CASSWGTGGYNEQFF,TGTGCCAGCAGTTGGGGGACAGGGGGATACAATGAGCAGTTCTTC
TRBV10-2,TRBJ2-2,.,.,CASSEPRVPGRPGELFF,TGCGCCAGCAGTGAGCCCCGGGTTCCAGGGCGCCCCGGGGAGCTGTTTTTT
TRBV28,TRBJ2-7,few,TRBD2,CASWGLAGGVSYEQYF,TGTGCCAGCTGGGGACTAGCGGGAGGGGTCTCCTACGAGCAGTACTTC
TRBV2,TRBJ1-6,.,TRBD1,CASSAYRGNSPLHF,TGTGCCAGCAGTGCCTACAGGGGGAATTCACCCCTCCACTTT
TRBV15,TRBJ1-4,.,TRBD1,CATSRIGTGQGGEKLFF,TGTGCCACCAGCAGAATTGGGACAGGCCAAGGCGGTGAAAAACTGTTTTTT
TRBV19,TRBJ1-5,.,.,CASSILGDGNQPQHF,TGTGCCAGTAGTATTCTCGGCGACGGCAATCAGCCCCAGCATTTT
TRBV9,TRBJ2-3,once,.,CASSVSGRTDTQYF,TGTGCCAGCAGCGTTAGCGGACGCACAGATACGCAGTATTTT
TRBV27,TRBJ1-5,.,TRBD1,CASSIGTDNQPQHF,TGTGCCAGCAGTATTGGGACAGACAATCAGCCCCAGCATTTT
TRBV19,TRBJ2-7,.,.,CASSIFSGSGSYEQYF,TGTGCCAGTAGTATATTTTCCGGGAGCGGCTCCTACGAGCAGTACTTC
TRBV5-1,TRBJ2-5,.,TRBD1,CASSLGQGVETQYF,TGCGCCAGCAGCTTGGGACAGGGCGTGGAGACCCAGTACTTC
TRBV7-9,TRBJ2-2,few,.,CASSSDITGELFF,TGTGCCAGCAGCTCGGACATCACCGGGGAGCTGTTTTTT
TRBV9,TRBJ2-1,.,.,CASSVSLSGGPYNEQFF,TGTGCCAGCAGCGTATCCCTGTCGGGGGGCCCCTACAATGAGCAGTTCTTC
TRBV28,TRBJ2-1,.,.,CASTRPSGYNEQFF,TGTGCCAGCACCCGCCCCAGTGGTTACAATGAGCAGTTCTTC
TRBV7-3,TRBJ2-2,.,TRBD2,CASRRAGGTGELFF,TGTGCCAGCAGACGTGCGGGGGGCACCGGGGAGCTGTTTTTT
TRBV18,TRBJ1-1,.,TRBD1,CASSLYTLGTGAMNTEAFF,TGTGCCAGCTCGCTATACACCCTCGGGACAGGGGCGATGAACACTGAAGCTTTCTTT